This TCR beta chain originates from a study of shared clonotypes between healthy human individuals. Naive-designated CD8 cells lacked CD45RO, were positively enriched for CCR7, and omitted terminally differentiated effector memory CD45RA+ cells. Study-wide results and limits: The diversity represented, both genetic and in exposure history, was limited by few donors.

This clone was seen only once. Its antigen remains unknown. V shed 6 bases and J 5 bases; nucleotides not matched to a gene: 6. Germline V lookup: CDR1 MNHEY, CDR2 SVGAGI. The CDR3 spans 13 residues. The genomic DNA of each subset was split evenly across several immunoSEQ plates. Clones were sequenced by immunoSEQ multiplex PCR, and TCRdb holds only the in-frame ones, with some missing. Of approximately 740,000 clones listed, about 92% are singletons. The TCR sequence derives from a man aged 30 to 45 in good health. What was sequenced was naive CD8+ T cells sorted from blood. This chain links TRBV6-5 with TRBJ2-5; 7 bases are a match to TRBD2. The CDR3 region has the DNA TGTGCCAGCAGCCTTGGGGGGGAGGAGACCCAGTACTTC. Encoded protein: CASSLGGEETQYF.